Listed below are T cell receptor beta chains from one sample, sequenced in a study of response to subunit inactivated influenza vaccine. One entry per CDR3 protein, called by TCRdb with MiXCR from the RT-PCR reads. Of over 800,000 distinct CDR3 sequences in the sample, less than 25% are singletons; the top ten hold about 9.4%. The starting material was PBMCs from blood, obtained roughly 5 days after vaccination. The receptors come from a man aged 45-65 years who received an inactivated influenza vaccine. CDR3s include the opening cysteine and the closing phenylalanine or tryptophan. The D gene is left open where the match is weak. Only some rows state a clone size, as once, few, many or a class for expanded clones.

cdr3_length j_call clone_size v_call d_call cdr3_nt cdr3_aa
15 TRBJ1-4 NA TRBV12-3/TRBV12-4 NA TGTGCCAGCAGTTTTTCTCAGGGAACTAATGAAAAACTGTTTTTT CASSFSQGTNEKLFF
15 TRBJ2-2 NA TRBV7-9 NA TGTGCCAGCAGCCAAGGGACATCCCCCACCGGGGAGCTGTTTTTT CASSQGTSPTGELFF
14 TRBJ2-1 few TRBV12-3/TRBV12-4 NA TGTGCCAGCAGTTTAGAGTTGGACGGATACGAGCAGTTCTTC CASSLELDGYEQFF
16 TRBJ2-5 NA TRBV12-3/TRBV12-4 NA TGTGCCAGCAGTGAGGGGGCTAGCGCGATGGGAGAGACCCAGTACTTC CASSEGASAMGETQYF
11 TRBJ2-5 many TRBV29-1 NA TGCAGCGCCAGGACAGAAGAGACCCAGTACTTC CSARTEETQYF
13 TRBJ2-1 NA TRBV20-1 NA TGCAGTGCTAGAGAAGACTTCCTCAGTGAGCAGTTCTTC CSAREDFLSEQFF
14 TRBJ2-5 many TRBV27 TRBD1 TGCGCCAGCAGCTTGGGGACAGGGGGAGAGACCCAGTACTTC CASSLGTGGETQYF
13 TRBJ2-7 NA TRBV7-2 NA TGTGCCAGCAGCCCACAACAGCAGGACGAGCAGTACTTC CASSPQQQDEQYF
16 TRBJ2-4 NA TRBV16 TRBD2 TGTGCCAGCAGCCGCTACCACGTAGCGGGGGAGGACATTCAGTACTTC CASSRYHVAGEDIQYF
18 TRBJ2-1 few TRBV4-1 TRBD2 TGCGCCAGCAGCCAAGGGGGGGTAGAACTAGCGGGGGTCAATGAGCAGTTCTTC CASSQGGVELAGVNEQFF
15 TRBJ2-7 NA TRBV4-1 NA TGCGCCAGCAGCCATCACCCGGACGGGTCCTACGAGCAGTACTTC CASSHHPDGSYEQYF
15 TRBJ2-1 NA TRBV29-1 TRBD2 TGCAGCGGTCAATTACTAGCGGGAGGTGAGGATGAGCAGTTCTTC CSGQLLAGGEDEQFF
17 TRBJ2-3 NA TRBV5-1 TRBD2 TGCGCCAGCAGCTTGTCCAAGACTAGCGGGAGTGGTCGGATGCAGTATTTT CASSLSKTSGSGRMQYF
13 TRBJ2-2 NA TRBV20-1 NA TGCAGTGCTAGACTAGGAGGCACCGGGGAGCTGTTTTTT CSARLGGTGELFF
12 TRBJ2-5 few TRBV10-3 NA TGTGCCATCAGTGATCAATACGGGACCCAGTACTTC CAISDQYGTQYF
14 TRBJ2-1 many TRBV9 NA TGTGCCAGCAGCGACTATAACTCCTACAATGAGCAGTTCTTC CASSDYNSYNEQFF
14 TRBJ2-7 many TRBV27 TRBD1 TGTGCCAGCAGTCACCGGGACAGGGGCTACGAGCAGTACTTC CASSHRDRGYEQYF
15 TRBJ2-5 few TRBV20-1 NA TGCAGTGCCGCTGTTCCGCGCGGGAACCAAGAGACCCAGTACTTC CSAAVPRGNQETQYF
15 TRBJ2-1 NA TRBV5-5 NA TGTGCCAGCATCCCGGTGGCTAGCAATTACAATGAGCAGTTCTTC CASIPVASNYNEQFF
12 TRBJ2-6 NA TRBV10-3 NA TGTGCCATCAGCCTTGGGGCCAACGTCCTGACTTTC CAISLGANVLTF
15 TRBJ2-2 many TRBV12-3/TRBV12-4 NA TGTGCCAGCAGTTTAGGGGGGGTAGCCACCGGGGAGCTGTTTTTT CASSLGGVATGELFF
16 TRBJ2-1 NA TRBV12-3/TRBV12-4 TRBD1 TGTGCCAGCAGTTTAAGGGGACAGGGGGCGCGGAATGAGCAGTTCTTC CASSLRGQGARNEQFF
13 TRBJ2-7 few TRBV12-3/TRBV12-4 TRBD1 TGTGCCAGCGGTACCGGGACAGCCTACGAGCAGTACTTC CASGTGTAYEQYF
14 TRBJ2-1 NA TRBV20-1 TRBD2 TGCAGTGCTAGACTGCGGGAGCCCTACAATGAGCAGTTCTTC CSARLREPYNEQFF
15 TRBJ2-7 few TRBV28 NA TGTGCCAGCAGCACAAACAAAGGGGCCTCCTACGAGCAGTACTTC CASSTNKGASYEQYF
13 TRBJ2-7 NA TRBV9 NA TGTGCCAGCAGCGTTTACCGAGCGGGCGAGCAGTACTTC CASSVYRAGEQYF
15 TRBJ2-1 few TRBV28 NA TGTGCCAGCAGTTTAATGGCAGGGCACTACAATGAGCAGTTCTTC CASSLMAGHYNEQFF
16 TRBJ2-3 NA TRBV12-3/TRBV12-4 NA TGTGCCAGCAGTTTTCTCTCAGTTCGGACCACAGATACGCAGTATTTT CASSFLSVRTTDTQYF
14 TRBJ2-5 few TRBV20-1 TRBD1 TGCAGTGCTAGAATACCGGGACAGCAAGAGACCCAGTACTTC CSARIPGQQETQYF
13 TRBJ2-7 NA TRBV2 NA TGTGCCAGCACCGGATTTCGGTCCTACGAGCAGTACTTC CASTGFRSYEQYF
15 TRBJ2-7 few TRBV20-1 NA TGCAGTGCTAGAGATCCAGGGGGGAACTCCTACGAGCAGTACTTC CSARDPGGNSYEQYF